This TCR beta chain was retrieved from a study of CD8 T cells in ankylosing spondylitis. Notes on the study in general: Eight highly homologous variants formed a TCR beta motif that appeared characteristic of ankylosing spondylitis blood. Clones linked to the disease showed a CD8+ phenotype. They occurred at relatively low frequencies in peripheral blood.

Construction of TCR beta libraries was performed using quantitative 5'-RACE with molecular barcodes. TCRdb fed the 5' RACE reads into MiXCR, producing one record per CDR3 protein. The table lists more than 650,000 distinct CDR3 sequences, around 11% of them singletons. This CDR3 contains 14 residues. The V gene end was trimmed by 9 bases and the J gene end by 4 bases; junction bases not matched to a gene: 6. CDR1 is LNHDA, CDR2 SQIVND, per germline (reference sequence). Of note for this clonotype: Its matching antigen is unknown.

The rearrangement joins TRBV19 to TRBJ2-3, with 11 bases identical to TRBD1. This sequence was found in a male donor with ankylosing spondylitis. Material for sequencing was blood, either unsorted or a sorted T cell fraction (not recorded which). CDR3 in DNA: TGTGCCAGCGGACAGGGGGCGTACGCAGATACGCAGTATTTT. Translation: CASGQGAYADTQYF.